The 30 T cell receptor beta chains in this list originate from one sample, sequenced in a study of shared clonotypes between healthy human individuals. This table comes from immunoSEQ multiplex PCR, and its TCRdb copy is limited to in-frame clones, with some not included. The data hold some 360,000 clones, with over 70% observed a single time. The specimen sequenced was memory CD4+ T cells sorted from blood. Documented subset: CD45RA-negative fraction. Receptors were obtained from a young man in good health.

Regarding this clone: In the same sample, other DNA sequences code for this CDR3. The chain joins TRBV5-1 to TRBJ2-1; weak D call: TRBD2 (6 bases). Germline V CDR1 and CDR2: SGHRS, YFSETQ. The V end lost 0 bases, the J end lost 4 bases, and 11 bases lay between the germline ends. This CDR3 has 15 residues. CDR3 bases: TGCGCCAGCAGCTTGGCCGCGGGGAGTTACAATGAGCAGTTCTTC. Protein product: CASSLAAGSYNEQFF.

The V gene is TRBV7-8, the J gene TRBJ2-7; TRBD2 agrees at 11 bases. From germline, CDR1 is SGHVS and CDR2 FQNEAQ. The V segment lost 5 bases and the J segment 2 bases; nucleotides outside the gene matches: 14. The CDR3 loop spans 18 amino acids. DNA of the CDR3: TGTGCCAGCAGCGCGTCGGAATCGTTGACTAGCGGGACCTACGAGCAGTACTTC. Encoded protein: CASSASESLTSGTYEQYF.

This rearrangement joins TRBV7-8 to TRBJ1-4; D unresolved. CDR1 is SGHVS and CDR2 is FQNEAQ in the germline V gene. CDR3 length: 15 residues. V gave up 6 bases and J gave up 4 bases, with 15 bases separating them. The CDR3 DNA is TGTGCCAGCAGTCAAGAGGCCTTCCTTAATGAAAAACTGTTTTTT. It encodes CASSQEAFLNEKLFF.

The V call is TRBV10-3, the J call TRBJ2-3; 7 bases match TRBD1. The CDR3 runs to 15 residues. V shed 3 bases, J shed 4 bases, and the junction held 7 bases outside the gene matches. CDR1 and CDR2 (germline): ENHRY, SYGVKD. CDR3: CAISEGDRVADTQYF. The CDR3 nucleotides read TGTGCCATCAGTGAAGGTGACAGGGTGGCAGATACGCAGTATTTT.

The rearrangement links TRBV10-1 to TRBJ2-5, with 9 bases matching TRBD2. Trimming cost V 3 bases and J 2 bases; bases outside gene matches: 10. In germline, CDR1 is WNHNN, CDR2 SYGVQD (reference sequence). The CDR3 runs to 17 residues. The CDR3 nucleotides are TGCGCCAGCAGTGAAAAAACGGGTCTAGCGGGGCAAGAGACCCAGTACTTC. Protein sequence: CASSEKTGLAGQETQYF.

CDR3 coding DNA: TGTGCCAGCAGCTTGGGGGGAGGCTCCTACGAGCAGTACTTC. This translates into CASSLGGGSYEQYF. V is TRBV11-2 and J is TRBJ2-7, with D tentatively TRBD2 (6 bases). The germline V gene encodes CDR1 SGHAT and CDR2 FQNNGV. CDR3 size: 14 residues. With 3 bases removed from V and 0 bases from J, the gap between germline ends came to 9 bases.

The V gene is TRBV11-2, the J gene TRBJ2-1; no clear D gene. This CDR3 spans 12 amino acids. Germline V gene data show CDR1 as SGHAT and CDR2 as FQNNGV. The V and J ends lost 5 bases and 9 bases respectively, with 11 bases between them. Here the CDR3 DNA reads TGTGCCAGCAGCCCGGCCACGGGTGAGCAGTTCTTC. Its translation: CASSPATGEQFF.

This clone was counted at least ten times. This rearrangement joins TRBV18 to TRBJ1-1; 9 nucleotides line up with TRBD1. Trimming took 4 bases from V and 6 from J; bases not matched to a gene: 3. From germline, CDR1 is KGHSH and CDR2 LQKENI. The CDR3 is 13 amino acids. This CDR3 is CASSLQGASEAFF. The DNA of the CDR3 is TGTGCCAGCTCACTACAGGGGGCATCTGAAGCTTTCTTT.

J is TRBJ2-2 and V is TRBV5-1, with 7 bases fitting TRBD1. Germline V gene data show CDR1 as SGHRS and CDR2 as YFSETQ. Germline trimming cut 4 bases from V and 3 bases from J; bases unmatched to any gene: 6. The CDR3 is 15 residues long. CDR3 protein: CASSVGQKHTGELFF. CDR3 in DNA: TGCGCCAGCAGCGTGGGACAGAAGCACACCGGGGAGCTGTTTTTT. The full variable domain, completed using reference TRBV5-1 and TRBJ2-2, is KAGVTQTPRYLIKTRGQQVTLSCSPISGHRSVSWYQQTPGQGLQFLFEYFSETQRNKGNFPGRFSGRQFSNSRSEMNVSTLELGDSALYLCASSVGQKHTGELFFGEGSRLTVL.

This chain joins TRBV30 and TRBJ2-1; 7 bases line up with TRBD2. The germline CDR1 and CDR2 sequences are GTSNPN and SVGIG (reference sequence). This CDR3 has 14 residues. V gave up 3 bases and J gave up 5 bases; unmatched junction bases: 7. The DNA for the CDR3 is TGTGCCTGGAGAGGGCTAGCGGTCAACAATGAGCAGTTCTTC. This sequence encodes CAWRGLAVNNEQFF.

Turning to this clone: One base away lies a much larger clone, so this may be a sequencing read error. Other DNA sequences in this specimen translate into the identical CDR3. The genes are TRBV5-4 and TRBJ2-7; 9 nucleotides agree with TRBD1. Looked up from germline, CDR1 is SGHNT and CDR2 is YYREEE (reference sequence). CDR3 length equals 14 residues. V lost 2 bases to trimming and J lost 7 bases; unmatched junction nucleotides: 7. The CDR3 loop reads CASSLGQGQGEQYF. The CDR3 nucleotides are TGTGCCAGCAGCTTAGGACAGGGACAGGGAGAGCAGTACTTC.

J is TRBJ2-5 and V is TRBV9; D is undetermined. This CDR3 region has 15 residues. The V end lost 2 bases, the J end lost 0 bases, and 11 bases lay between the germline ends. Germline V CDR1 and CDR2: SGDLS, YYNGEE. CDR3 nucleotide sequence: TGTGCCAGCAGCGTTGGTCCGAACTACCAAGAGACCCAGTACTTC. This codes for CASSVGPNYQETQYF.

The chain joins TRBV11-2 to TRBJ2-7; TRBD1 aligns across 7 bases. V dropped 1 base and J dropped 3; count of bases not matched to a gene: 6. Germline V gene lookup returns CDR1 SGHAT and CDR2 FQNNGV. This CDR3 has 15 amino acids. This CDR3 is CASSLGRQGYYEQYF. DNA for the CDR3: TGTGCCAGCAGCTTAGGGAGACAGGGTTACTACGAGCAGTACTTC. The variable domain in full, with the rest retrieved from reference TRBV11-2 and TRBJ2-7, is EAGVAQSPRYKIIEKRQSVAFWCNPISGHATLYWYQQILGQGPKLLIQFQNNGVVDDSQLPKDRFSAERLKGVDSTLKIQPAKLEDSAVYLCASSLGRQGYYEQYFGPGTRLTVT.

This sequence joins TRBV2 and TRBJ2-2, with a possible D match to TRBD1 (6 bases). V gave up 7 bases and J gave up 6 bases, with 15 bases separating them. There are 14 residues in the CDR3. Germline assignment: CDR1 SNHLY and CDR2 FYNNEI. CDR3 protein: CASTYQGSPGELFF. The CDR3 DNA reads TGTGCCAGCACTTACCAGGGGTCGCCCGGGGAGCTGTTTTTT. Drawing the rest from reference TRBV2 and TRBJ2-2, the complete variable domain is EPEVTQTPSHQVTQMGQEVILRCVPISNHLYFYWYRQILGQKVEFLVSFYNNEISEKSEIFDDQFSVERPDGSNFTLKIRSTKLEDSAMYFCASTYQGSPGELFFGEGSRLTVL.

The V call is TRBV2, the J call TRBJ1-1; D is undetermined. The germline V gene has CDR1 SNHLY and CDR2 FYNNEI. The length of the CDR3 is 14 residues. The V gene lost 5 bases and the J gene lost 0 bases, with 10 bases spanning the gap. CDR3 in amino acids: CASSSQTLNTEAFF. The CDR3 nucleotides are TGTGCCAGCAGTTCTCAGACCTTGAACACTGAAGCTTTCTTT. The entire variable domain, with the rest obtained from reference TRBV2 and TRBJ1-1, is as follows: EPEVTQTPSHQVTQMGQEVILRCVPISNHLYFYWYRQILGQKVEFLVSFYNNEISEKSEIFDDQFSVERPDGSNFTLKIRSTKLEDSAMYFCASSSQTLNTEAFFGQGTRLTVV.

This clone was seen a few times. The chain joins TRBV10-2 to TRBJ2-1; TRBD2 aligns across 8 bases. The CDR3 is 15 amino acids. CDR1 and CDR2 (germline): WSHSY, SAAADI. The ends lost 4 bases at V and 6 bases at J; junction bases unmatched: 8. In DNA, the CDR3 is TGCGCCAGCAGTGCTACTAGCGGTGGCGGCAATGAGCAGTTCTTC. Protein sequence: CASSATSGGGNEQFF.

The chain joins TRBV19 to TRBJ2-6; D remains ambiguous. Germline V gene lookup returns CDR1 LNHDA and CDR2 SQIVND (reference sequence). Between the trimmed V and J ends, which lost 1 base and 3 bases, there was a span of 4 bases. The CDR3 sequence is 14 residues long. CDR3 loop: CASSIVFGANVLTF. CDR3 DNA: TGTGCCAGTAGTATAGTCTTTGGGGCCAACGTCCTGACTTTC.

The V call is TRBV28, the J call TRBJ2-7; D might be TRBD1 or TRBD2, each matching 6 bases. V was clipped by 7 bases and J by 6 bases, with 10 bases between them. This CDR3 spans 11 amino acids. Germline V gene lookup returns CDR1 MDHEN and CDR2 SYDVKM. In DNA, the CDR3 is TGTGCCAGCAATGGGGGGCTCGAGCAGTACTTC. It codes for CASNGGLEQYF. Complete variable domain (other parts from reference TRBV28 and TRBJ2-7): DVKVTQSSRYLVKRTGEKVFLECVQDMDHENMFWYRQDPGLGLRLIYFSYDVKMKEKGDIPEGYSVSREKKERFSLILESASTNQTSMYLCASNGGLEQYFGPGTRLTVT.

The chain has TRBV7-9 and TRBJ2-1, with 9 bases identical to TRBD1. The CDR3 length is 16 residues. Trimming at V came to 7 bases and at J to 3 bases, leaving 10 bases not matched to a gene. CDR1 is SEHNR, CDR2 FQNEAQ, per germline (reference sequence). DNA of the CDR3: TGTGCCAGCACCCCGGTGGTGGGACAGGGCTACAATGAGCAGTTCTTC. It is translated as CASTPVVGQGYNEQFF.

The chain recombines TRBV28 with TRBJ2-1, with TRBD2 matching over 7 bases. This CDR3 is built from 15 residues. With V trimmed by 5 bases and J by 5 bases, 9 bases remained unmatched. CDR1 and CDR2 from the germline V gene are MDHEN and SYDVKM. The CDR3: CASSPPGGLNNEQFF. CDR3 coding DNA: TGTGCCAGCAGTCCCCCGGGAGGCCTCAACAATGAGCAGTTCTTC.

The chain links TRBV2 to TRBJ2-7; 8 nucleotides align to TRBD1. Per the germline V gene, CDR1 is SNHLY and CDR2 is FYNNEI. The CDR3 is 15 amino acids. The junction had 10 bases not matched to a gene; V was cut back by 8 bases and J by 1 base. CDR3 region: CASDIARQGSYEQYF. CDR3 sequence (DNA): TGTGCCAGCGACATCGCCAGACAGGGGTCCTACGAGCAGTACTTC.

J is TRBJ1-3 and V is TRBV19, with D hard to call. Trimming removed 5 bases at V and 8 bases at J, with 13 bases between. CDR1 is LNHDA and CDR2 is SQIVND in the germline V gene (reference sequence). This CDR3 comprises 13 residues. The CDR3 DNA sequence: TGTGCCAGTAGTTCACTTTCCCGACACACCATATATTTT. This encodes CASSSLSRHTIYF.

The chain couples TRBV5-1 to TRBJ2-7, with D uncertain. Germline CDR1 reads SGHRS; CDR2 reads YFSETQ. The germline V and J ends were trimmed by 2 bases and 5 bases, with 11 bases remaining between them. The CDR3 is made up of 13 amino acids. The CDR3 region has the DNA TGCGCCAGCAGCTTCCGACCCGCGGACGAGCAGTACTTC. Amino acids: CASSFRPADEQYF.

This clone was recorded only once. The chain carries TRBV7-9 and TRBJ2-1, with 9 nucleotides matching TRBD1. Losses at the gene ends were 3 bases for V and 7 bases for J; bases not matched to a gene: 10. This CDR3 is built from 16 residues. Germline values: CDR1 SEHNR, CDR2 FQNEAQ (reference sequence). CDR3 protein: CASSFFGQGLRNEQFF. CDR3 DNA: TGTGCCAGCAGCTTTTTTGGACAGGGGCTCAGGAATGAGCAGTTCTTC.

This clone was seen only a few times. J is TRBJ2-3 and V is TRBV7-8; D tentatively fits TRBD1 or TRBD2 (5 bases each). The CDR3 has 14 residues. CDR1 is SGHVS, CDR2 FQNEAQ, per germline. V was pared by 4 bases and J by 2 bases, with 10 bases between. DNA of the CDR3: TGTGCCAGCAGCTCGTGGGGACCCACAGATACGCAGTATTTT. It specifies CASSSWGPTDTQYF.

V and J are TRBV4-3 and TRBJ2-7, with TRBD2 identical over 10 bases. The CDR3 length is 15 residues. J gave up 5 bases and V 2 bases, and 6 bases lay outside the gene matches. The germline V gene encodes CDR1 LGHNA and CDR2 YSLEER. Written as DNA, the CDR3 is TGCGCCAGCAGCCAAACTAGCGGGACCTTCCACGAGCAGTACTTC. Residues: CASSQTSGTFHEQYF.

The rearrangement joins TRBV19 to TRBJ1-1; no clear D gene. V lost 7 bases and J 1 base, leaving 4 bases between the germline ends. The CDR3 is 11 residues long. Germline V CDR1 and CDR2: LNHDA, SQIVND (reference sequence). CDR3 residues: CASNKNTEAFF. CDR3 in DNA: TGTGCCAGTAACAAGAACACTGAAGCTTTCTTT.

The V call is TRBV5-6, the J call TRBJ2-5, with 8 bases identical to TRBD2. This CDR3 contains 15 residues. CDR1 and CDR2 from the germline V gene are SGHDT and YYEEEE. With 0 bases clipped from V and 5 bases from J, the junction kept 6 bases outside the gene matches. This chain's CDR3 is CASSLEGTSRETQYF. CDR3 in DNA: TGTGCCAGCAGCTTGGAAGGGACTAGTAGGGAGACCCAGTACTTC. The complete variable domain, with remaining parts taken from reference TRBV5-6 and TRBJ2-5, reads DAGVTQSPTHLIKTRGQQVTLRCSPKSGHDTVSWYQQALGQGPQFIFQYYEEEERQRGNFPDRFSGHQFPNYSSELNVNALLLGDSALYLCASSLEGTSRETQYFGPGTRLLVL.

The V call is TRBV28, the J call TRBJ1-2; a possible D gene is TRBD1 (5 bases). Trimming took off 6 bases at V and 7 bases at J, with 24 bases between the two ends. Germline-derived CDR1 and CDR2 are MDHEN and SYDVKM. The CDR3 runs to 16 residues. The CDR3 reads CASSPSLGASSGGYTF. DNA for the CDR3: TGTGCCAGCAGCCCGAGCCTAGGGGCTTCGAGCGGTGGCTACACCTTC.

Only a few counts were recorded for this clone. Written as DNA, the CDR3 is TGCGCCAGCAGCTCTCCGGGCTACGAGCAGTACTTC. Translating it yields CASSSPGYEQYF. This chain joins TRBV4-1 and TRBJ2-7; no clear D gene. From germline, CDR1 is MGHRA and CDR2 YSYEKL. The CDR3 is 12 residues long. Deletions cut 5 bases from V and 3 bases from J, with 8 bases between.